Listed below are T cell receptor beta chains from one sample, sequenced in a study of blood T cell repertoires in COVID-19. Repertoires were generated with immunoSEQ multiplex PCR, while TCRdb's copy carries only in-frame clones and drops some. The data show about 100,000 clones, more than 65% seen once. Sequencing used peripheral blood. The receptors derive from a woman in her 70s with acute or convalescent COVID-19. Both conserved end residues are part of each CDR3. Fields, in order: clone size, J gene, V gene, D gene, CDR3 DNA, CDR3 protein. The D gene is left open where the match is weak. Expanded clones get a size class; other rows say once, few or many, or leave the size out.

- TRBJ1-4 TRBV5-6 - TGTGCCAGCGCAGTCCAGGGGATTCAAGAAAAACTGTTTTTT CASAVQGIQEKLFF
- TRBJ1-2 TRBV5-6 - TGTGCCAGCAGCTTGGTAGGGTCCGGGAGCTATGGCTACACCTTC CASSLVGSGSYGYTF
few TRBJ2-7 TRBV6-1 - TGTGCCAGCAGTGACGAGGCGGGGATCTACGAGCAGTACTTC CASSDEAGIYEQYF
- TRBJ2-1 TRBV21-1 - TGTGCCAGCAGCAATACCGGACTAGGCCCCCTTAATGAGCAGTTCTTC CASSNTGLGPLNEQFF
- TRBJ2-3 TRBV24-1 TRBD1 TGTGCCATAGGGGGCAGTTCAGATACGCAGTATTTT CAIGGSSDTQYF
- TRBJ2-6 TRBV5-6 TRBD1 TGTGCCAGCAGTATAGAGACAGGGGGCTCTGGGGCCAACGTCCTGACTTTC CASSIETGGSGANVLTF
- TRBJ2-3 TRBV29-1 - TGCAGCGTGGCCCCGACAGCAGATACGCAGTATTTT CSVAPTADTQYF
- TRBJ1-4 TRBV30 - TGTGCCTGGGGTCGAGCAACTAATGAAAAACTGTTTTTT CAWGRATNEKLFF
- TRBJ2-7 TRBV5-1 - TGCGCCAGCAGCTCACTGGGCTCCCCCTACGAGCAGTACTTC CASSSLGSPYEQYF
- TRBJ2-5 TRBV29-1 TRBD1 TGCAGCGTGGGACAGGGGTTCAGCGAAGAGACCCAGTACTTC CSVGQGFSEETQYF
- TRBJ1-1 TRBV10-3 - TGTGCCATCAGTCTGGACAGAAGCACTGAAGCTTTCTTT CAISLDRSTEAFF
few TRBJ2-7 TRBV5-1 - TGCGCCAGCAGCTTGGAGGGGGATTCCTACGAGCAGTACTTC CASSLEGDSYEQYF
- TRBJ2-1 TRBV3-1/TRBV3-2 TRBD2 TGTGCCAGCAGCCAAGATTCTGGCGGGGGGCCGTACAATGAGCAGTTCTTC CASSQDSGGGPYNEQFF
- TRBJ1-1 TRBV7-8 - TGTGCCAGCAGCTTAACAGAGAACACTGAAGCTTTCTTT CASSLTENTEAFF
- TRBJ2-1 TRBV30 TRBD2 TGTGCCTGGGCCCCTGGACTAGCGCACACCTCGGAGCAGTTCTTC CAWAPGLAHTSEQFF
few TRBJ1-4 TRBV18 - TGTGCCAGCTCAACACCAGGGGTTTCAGGAGAAAAACTGTTTTTT CASSTPGVSGEKLFF
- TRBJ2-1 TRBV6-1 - TGTGCCAGCAGTGAAGCTCCCAGGGGGCAGTTCTTC CASSEAPRGQFF
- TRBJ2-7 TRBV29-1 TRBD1 TGCAGCGTTTCCGGGACAGCGGCCTACGAGCAGTACTTC CSVSGTAAYEQYF
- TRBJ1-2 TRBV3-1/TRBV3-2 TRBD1 TGTGCCAGCAGCCAAGATCCCCTAGAGCCGGGACAGGGAAGCTATGGCTACACCTTC CASSQDPLEPGQGSYGYTF
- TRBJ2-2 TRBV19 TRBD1 TGTGCCAGTAGTATAGGGACAGGGAACACCGGGGAGCTGTTTTTT CASSIGTGNTGELFF
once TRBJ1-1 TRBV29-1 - TGCAGCGGGGGGGAGGCAGGTGAAGCTTTCTTT CSGGEAGEAFF
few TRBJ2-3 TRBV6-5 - TGTGCCAGCAGTACACAGGGTAGTAGCACAGATACGCAGTATTTT CASSTQGSSTDTQYF
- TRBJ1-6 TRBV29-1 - TGCAGCGTTGTCTTGGGAGGCAATTCACCCCTCCACTTT CSVVLGGNSPLHF
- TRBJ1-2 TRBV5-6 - TGTGCCAGCAGCTGGTTGGACTTTGGGGACTATGGCTACACCTTC CASSWLDFGDYGYTF
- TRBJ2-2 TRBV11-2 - TGTGCCAGCAGCTTAGCATCGGTGAACACCGGGGAGCTGTTTTTT CASSLASVNTGELFF
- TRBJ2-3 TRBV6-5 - TGTGCCAGCAGACGCCTACAGAACACAGATACGCAGTATTTT CASRRLQNTDTQYF
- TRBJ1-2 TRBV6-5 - TGTGCCAGCAGTTACTCGGGTGGCGGGAATGGCTACACCTTC CASSYSGGGNGYTF
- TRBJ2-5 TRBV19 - TGTGCCAGTAGACCCAGGGGAGTGCAAGAGACCCAGTACTTC CASRPRGVQETQYF
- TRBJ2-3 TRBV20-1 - TGCAGTGGAGGGACAGATACGCAGTATTTT CSGGTDTQYF
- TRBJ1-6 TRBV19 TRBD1 TGTGCCAGTAGTATATCCGGGGACAGTTTTAATTCACCCCTCCACTTT CASSISGDSFNSPLHF
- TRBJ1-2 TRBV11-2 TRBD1 TGTGCCAGCAGCAGGGCAGGGGGCGTCTATGGCTACACCTTC CASSRAGGVYGYTF